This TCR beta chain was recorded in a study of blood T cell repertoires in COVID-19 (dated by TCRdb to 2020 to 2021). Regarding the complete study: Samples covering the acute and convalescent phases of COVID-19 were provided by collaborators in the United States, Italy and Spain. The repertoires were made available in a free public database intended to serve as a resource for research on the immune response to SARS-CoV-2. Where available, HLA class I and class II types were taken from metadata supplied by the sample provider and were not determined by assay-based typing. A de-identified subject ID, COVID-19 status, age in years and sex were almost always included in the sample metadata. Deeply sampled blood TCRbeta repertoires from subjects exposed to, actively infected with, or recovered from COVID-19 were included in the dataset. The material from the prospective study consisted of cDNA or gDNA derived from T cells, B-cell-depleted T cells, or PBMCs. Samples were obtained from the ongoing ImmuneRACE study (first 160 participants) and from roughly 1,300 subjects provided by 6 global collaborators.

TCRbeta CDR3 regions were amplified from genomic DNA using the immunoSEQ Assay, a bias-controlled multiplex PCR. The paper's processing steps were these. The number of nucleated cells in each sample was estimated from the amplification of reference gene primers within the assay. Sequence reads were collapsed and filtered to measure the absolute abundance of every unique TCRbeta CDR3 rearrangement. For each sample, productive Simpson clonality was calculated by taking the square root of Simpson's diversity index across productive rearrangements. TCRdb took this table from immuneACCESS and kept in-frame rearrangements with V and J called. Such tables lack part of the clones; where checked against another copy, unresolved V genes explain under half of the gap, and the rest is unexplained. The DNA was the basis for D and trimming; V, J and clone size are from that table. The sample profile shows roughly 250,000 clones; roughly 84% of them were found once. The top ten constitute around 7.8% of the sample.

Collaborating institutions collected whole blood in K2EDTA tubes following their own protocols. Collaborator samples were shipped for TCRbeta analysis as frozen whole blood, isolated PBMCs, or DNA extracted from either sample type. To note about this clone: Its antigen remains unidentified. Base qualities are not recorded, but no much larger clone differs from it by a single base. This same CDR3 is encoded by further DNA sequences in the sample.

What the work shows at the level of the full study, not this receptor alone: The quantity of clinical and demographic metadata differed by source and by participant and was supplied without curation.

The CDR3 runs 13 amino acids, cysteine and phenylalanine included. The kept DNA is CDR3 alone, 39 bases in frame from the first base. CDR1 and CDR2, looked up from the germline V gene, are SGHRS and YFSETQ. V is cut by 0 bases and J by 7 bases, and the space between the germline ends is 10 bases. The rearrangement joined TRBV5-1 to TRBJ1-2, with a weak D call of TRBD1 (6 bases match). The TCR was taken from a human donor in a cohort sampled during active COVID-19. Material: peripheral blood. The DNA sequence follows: TGCGCCAGCAGCTTGGACAGGGTTGGTGGCTACACCTTC. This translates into CASSLDRVGGYTF.